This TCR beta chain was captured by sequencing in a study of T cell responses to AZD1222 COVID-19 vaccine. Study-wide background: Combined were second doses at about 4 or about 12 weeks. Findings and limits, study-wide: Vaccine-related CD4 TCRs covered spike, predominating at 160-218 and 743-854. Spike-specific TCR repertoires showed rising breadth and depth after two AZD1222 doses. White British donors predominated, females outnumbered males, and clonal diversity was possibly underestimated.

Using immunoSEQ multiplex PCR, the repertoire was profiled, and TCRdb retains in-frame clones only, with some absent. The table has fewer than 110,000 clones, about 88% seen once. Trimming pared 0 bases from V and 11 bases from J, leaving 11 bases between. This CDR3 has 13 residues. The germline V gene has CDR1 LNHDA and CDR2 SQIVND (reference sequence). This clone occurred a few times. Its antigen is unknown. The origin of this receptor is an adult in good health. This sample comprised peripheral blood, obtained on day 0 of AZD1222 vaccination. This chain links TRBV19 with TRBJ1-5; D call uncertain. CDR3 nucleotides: TGTGCCAGTAGTATAGATCTATATAGGGCCCAGCATTTT. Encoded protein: CASSIDLYRAQHF. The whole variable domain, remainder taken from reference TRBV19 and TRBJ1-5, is DGGITQSPKYLFRKEGQNVTLSCEQNLNHDAMYWYRQDPGQGLRLIYYSQIVNDFQKGDIAEGYSVSREKKESFPLTVTSAQKNPTAFYLCASSIDLYRAQHFGDGTRLSIL.